These 22 T cell receptor beta chains share one sample of origin, sequenced in a study of T cells in Graves' hyperthyroidism and ophthalmopathy. RNA transcripts yielded amplified TCR beta CDR3 regions. The TCR CDR3 first-round RT-PCR relied on the HTBI primer set. TCRdb reanalysed the multiplex PCR reads using MiXCR and keeps one entry per CDR3 protein. The profile shows 300,000 to 350,000 distinct CDR3 sequences, less than 20% of them singletons. Sequencing was carried out using blood. Receptors originate from a woman in her forties with Graves' ophthalmopathy.

In its sample, this clonotype was seen many times. The CDR3 coding sequence is TGTGCCAGCTCACCATCAGGACTAGCCTACGAGCAGTACTTC. It is translated as CASSPSGLAYEQYF. J is TRBJ2-7 and V is TRBV18; TRBD2 agrees at 7 bases. Trimming removed 2 bases from V and 2 bases from J; junction bases left unmatched: 3. The germline V gene encodes CDR1 KGHSH and CDR2 LQKENI. The CDR3 totals 14 residues.

This clonotype was seen ten or more times. CDR3 residues: CAWSVTGGPGQPQHF. Written as DNA, the CDR3 is TGTGCCTGGAGTGTAACAGGGGGCCCCGGTCAGCCCCAGCATTTT. The chain recombines TRBV30 with TRBJ1-5, with TRBD1 identical over 9 bases. V was pared by 0 bases and J by 6 bases, with 6 bases of the junction left unmatched. CDR3 length equals 15 residues. Germline V gene data show CDR1 as GTSNPN and CDR2 as SVGIG (reference sequence).

The gene calls are TRBV6-1 and TRBJ2-7; D remains unclear. Per the germline V gene, CDR1 is MNHNS and CDR2 is SASEGT. Between the trimmed V and J ends, which lost 3 bases and 3 bases, there was a span of 15 bases. The CDR3 spans 15 residues. Here the CDR3 reads CASSDNRRLLYEQYF. CDR3 DNA sequence: TGTGCCAGCAGTGATAATAGGCGCCTCCTCTACGAGCAGTACTTC.

In its sample, this clonotype was seen many times. The chain couples TRBV7-2 to TRBJ2-7; 10 bases map to TRBD2. Per the germline V gene, CDR1 is SGHTA and CDR2 is FQGNSA. There are 15 residues in the CDR3. J lost 0 bases, V lost 5 bases, and 4 bases had no gene match. This chain's CDR3 is CASSPPSGSSYEQYF. In DNA, the CDR3 is TGTGCCAGCAGCCCCCCTAGCGGGAGCTCCTACGAGCAGTACTTC.

There are many counts of this clonotype. The genes are TRBV20-1 and TRBJ1-5; D uncertain. The germline V and J ends were trimmed by 3 bases and 6 bases, with 12 bases remaining between them. In germline, CDR1 is DFQATT, CDR2 SNEGSKA (reference sequence). The CDR3 has 13 amino acids. The DNA of the CDR3 is TGCAGTGCTAGTCAGCCGGCGGGTCAGCCCCAGCATTTT. Protein: CSASQPAGQPQHF.

The chain uses TRBV11-2 and TRBJ2-2, with TRBD1 matching over 9 bases. The trim removed 5 bases at V and 6 bases at J, leaving 10 bases unmatched. Germline assignment: CDR1 SGHAT and CDR2 FQNNGV. The CDR3 consists of 16 residues. The CDR3 region is CASSENRGRFPGELFF. DNA of the CDR3: TGTGCCAGCAGCGAAAACAGGGGGCGCTTTCCCGGGGAGCTGTTTTTT.

This clonotype was picked up many times. V usage is TRBV5-1 and J usage is TRBJ1-6, with no clear D. Per the germline V gene, CDR1 is SGHRS and CDR2 is YFSETQ. CDR3 length: 13 residues. Trimming removed 0 bases at V and 7 bases at J, with 5 bases between. CDR3 coding DNA: TGCGCCAGCAGCTTGGGGAGGAATTCACCCCTCCACTTT. Its translation: CASSLGRNSPLHF.

This clonotype has a count of ten or more. V usage is TRBV12-3 or TRBV12-4 and J usage is TRBJ1-5; D is perhaps TRBD1 (5 bases). V was shortened by 6 bases and J by 4 bases, with 10 bases between the two germline ends. The CDR3 consists of 13 residues. Here the CDR3 reads CASSATANQPQHF. CDR3 DNA sequence: TGTGCCAGCAGCGCGACAGCTAATCAGCCCCAGCATTTT.

This clonotype was counted at least ten times. The chain uses TRBV12-3 or TRBV12-4 and TRBJ2-2; 7 nucleotides align to TRBD2. The V gene end was trimmed by 8 bases and the J gene end by 5 bases; junction bases not matched to a gene: 5. The CDR3 totals 13 residues. The DNA for the CDR3 is TGTGCCAGCCTGAAAGCGGGGACCGGGGAGCTGTTTTTT. Encoded protein: CASLKAGTGELFF.

The J gene is TRBJ1-1, the V gene TRBV28; D gene ambiguous. The germline CDR1 and CDR2 sequences are MDHEN and SYDVKM. This CDR3 spans 14 amino acids. V lost 5 bases and J lost 1, with 11 bases in between. CDR3: CASSEVVANTEAFF. For the CDR3, the DNA is TGTGCCAGCAGTGAAGTTGTAGCGAACACTGAAGCTTTCTTT.

This clonotype was observed once. This chain uses TRBV19 with TRBJ2-7; the D is unclear. The CDR3 runs to 16 residues. V was shortened by 1 base and J by 2 bases, with 15 bases between the two germline ends. Germline V gene sequence: CDR1 LNHDA, CDR2 SQIVND (reference sequence). The CDR3: CASSIGRGRPAYEQYF. For the CDR3, the DNA is TGTGCCAGTAGTATAGGCCGTGGACGGCCAGCCTACGAGCAGTACTTC.

The count of this clonotype is one. J is TRBJ1-1 and V is TRBV5-1; a weak D match, TRBD1 (6 bases). The germline CDR1 and CDR2 sequences are SGHRS and YFSETQ. The CDR3 consists of 16 residues. V shed 6 bases and J shed 5 bases, with 23 bases lying between them. The CDR3 region has the DNA TGCGCCAGCAATTCCGGGGCAGGGGCCTTTAGGACTGAAGCTTTCTTT. It translates to CASNSGAGAFRTEAFF.

This clonotype showed up many times. The chain combines TRBV6-5 with TRBJ2-7, with D possibly called TRBD1 or TRBD2 (6 bases each). Looked up from germline, CDR1 is MNHEY and CDR2 is SVGAGI. V gave up 0 bases and J gave up 3 bases, with 15 bases separating them. The CDR3 totals 16 residues. CDR3 sequence (DNA): TGTGCCAGCAGTTACTCGGAGGGAGGCAGGGGCTACGAGCAGTACTTC. It yields the protein CASSYSEGGRGYEQYF.

This clonotype has a single count. The V and J genes are TRBV6-1 and TRBJ2-7, with 8 nucleotides matching TRBD1. V dropped 6 bases and J dropped 3; count of bases not matched to a gene: 16. CDR3 length: 17 amino acids. Germline V gives CDR1 MNHNS, CDR2 SASEGT. The CDR3 protein is CASRPMRSGTGNYEQYF. The CDR3 DNA follows: TGTGCCAGCAGGCCAATGCGTTCCGGGACAGGCAACTACGAGCAGTACTTC.

The rearrangement uses TRBV27 and TRBJ1-1, with D tentatively TRBD1 (6 bases). Germline assignment: CDR1 MNHEY and CDR2 SMNVEV (reference sequence). This CDR3 is built from 18 residues. Between the trimmed V and J ends, which lost 8 bases and 1 base, there was a span of 26 bases. The CDR3 region has the DNA TGTGCCAGCGCTAAGGACACGGGGGCCATAAAGGGGAACACTGAAGCTTTCTTT. As protein: CASAKDTGAIKGNTEAFF.

The table lists this clonotype with a few counts. The CDR3 region is CASSSRVSGNTIYF. The CDR3 coding sequence is TGTGCCAGCAGCTCCCGGGTGTCTGGAAACACCATATATTTT. The chain carries TRBV13 and TRBJ1-3; D remains ambiguous. Trimming took 4 bases from V and 1 from J, leaving 8 bases between them. The CDR3 consists of 14 residues. Germline lookup yields CDR1 PRHDT and CDR2 FYEKMQ (reference sequence). Drawing the rest from reference TRBV13 and TRBJ1-3, the complete variable domain is AAGVIQSPRHLIKEKRETATLKCYPIPRHDTVYWYQQGPGQDPQFLISFYEKMQSDKGSIPDRFSAQQFSDYHSELNMSSLELGDSALYFCASSSRVSGNTIYFGEGSWLTVV.

This clonotype has a count of ten or more. The V call is TRBV7-2, the J call TRBJ2-7; D may be TRBD2 (5 bases). Per the germline V gene, CDR1 is SGHTA and CDR2 is FQGNSA. The CDR3 runs to 14 residues. V was pared by 0 bases and J by 2 bases, with 8 bases between. Written as DNA, the CDR3 is TGTGCCAGCAGCTTAGCGGGAGAACCCTACGAGCAGTACTTC. This translates into CASSLAGEPYEQYF.

This clonotype has a count of ten or more. This chain joins TRBV29-1 and TRBJ1-1; TRBD1 agrees at 9 bases. Losses at the gene ends were 4 bases for V and 10 bases for J; bases not matched to a gene: 13. CDR1 SQVTM and CDR2 ANQGSEA come from the germline V gene. The CDR3 consists of 14 residues. The CDR3 protein is CSVVLALVTGGAFF. CDR3 DNA sequence: TGCAGCGTTGTCCTCGCCCTAGTGACAGGGGGAGCTTTCTTT.

About this clonotype: This may be a read error: a much more frequent sequence differs by one nucleotide. This sequence joins TRBV28 and TRBJ1-3; 8 bases are shared with TRBD1. Germline CDR1 reads MDHEN; CDR2 reads SYDVKM. The CDR3 length is 16 residues. CDR3 DNA: TGTGCCAGCAGCCTTACACAGGGGGATGGCGGAAACACCACATATTTT. Its translation is CASSLTQGDGGNTTYF.

There are many counts of this clonotype. This chain uses TRBV6-5 with TRBJ1-2; D uncertain. Trimming removed 3 bases from V and 4 bases from J, with 9 bases in between. This CDR3 has 13 amino acids. Per the germline V gene, CDR1 is MNHEY and CDR2 is SVGAGI. CDR3 loop: CASSYGPIYGYTF. The CDR3 coding sequence is TGTGCCAGCAGTTATGGACCAATCTATGGCTACACCTTC.

This clonotype was seen only once. The V call is TRBV6-1, the J call TRBJ2-2, with 11 bases aligning to TRBD1. There are 16 residues in the CDR3. CDR1 is MNHNS and CDR2 is SASEGT in the germline V gene. V was clipped by 4 bases and J by 6 bases; unmatched bases: 7. CDR3 region: CASSARTGGRAGELFF. CDR3 sequence (DNA): TGTGCCAGCAGTGCCCGGACAGGGGGCAGGGCCGGGGAGCTGTTTTTT.

V usage is TRBV6-1 and J usage is TRBJ1-5, with a possible D match to TRBD1 (6 bases). Germline-derived CDR1 and CDR2 are MNHNS and SASEGT. V was cut by 6 bases and J by 5 bases, with 14 bases left in between. The CDR3 spans 14 residues. The CDR3 is CASSKQGSDQPQHF. The CDR3 coding sequence is TGTGCCAGCAGCAAACAGGGATCGGATCAGCCCCAGCATTTT.